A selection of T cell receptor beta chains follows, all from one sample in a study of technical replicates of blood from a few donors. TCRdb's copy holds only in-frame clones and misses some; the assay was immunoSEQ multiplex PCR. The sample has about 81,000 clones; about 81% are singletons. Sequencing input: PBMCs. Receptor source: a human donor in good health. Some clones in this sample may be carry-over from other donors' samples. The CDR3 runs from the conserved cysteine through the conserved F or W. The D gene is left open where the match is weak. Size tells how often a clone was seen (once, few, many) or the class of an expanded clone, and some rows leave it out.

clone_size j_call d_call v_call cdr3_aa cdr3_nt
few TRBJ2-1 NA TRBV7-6 CASSSRQDNTNEQFF TGTGCCAGCAGCTCTCGACAGGACAACACCAATGAGCAGTTCTTC
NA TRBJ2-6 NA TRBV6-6 CATEAGANVLTF TGTGCCACAGAGGCCGGGGCCAACGTCCTGACTTTC
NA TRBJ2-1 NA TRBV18 CASSPQRSSYNEQFF TGTGCCAGCTCACCACAGAGGAGCTCCTACAATGAGCAGTTCTTC
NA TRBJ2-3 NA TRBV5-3 CARSLVPGGSGTDTQYF TGTGCCAGAAGCTTGGTTCCAGGGGGGTCTGGCACAGATACGCAGTATTTT
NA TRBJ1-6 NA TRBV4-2 CASSRSAGEGTHSPLHF TGTGCCAGCAGCCGTTCTGCAGGGGAGGGGACCCATTCACCCCTCCACTTT
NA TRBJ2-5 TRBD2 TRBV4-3 CASSQDRLAGGLETQYF TGCGCCAGCAGCCAAGATCGGCTAGCGGGAGGGTTAGAGACCCAGTACTTC
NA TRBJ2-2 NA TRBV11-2 CASSLPGTNTGELFF TGTGCCAGCAGCCTGCCCGGGACAAACACCGGGGAGCTGTTTTTT
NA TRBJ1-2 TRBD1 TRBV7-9 CASRNQGADGYTF TGTGCCAGCAGGAATCAGGGGGCTGATGGCTACACCTTC
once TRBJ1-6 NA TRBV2 CASGEDASYNSPLHF TGTGCCAGCGGGGAGGACGCGTCCTATAATTCACCCCTCCACTTT
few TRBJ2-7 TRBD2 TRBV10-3 CAISDTSDYEQYF TGTGCCATCAGTGATACTAGCGACTACGAGCAGTACTTC
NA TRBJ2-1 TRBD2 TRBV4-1 CASSQEGLAGGPHEQFF TGCGCCAGCAGCCAAGAGGGACTAGCGGGAGGGCCCCATGAGCAGTTCTTC
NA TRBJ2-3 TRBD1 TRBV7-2 CASSLEGFGQGMADTQYF TGTGCCAGCAGCTTAGAGGGTTTCGGACAGGGGATGGCAGATACGCAGTATTTT
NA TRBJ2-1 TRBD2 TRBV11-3 CASSLSGRYNEQFF TGTGCCAGCAGCTTAAGCGGGAGATACAATGAGCAGTTCTTC
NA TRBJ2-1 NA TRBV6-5 CASSFWRDDEQFF TGTGCCAGCAGTTTTTGGCGGGATGATGAGCAGTTCTTC
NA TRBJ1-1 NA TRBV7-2 CASSLAGGARTEAFF TGTGCCAGCAGCTTAGCGGGGGGGGCGAGAACTGAAGCTTTCTTT
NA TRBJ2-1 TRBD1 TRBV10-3 CASNRDRLNEQFF TGTGCCTCCAACCGGGACAGGCTCAATGAGCAGTTCTTC
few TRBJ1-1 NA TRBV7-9 CASSRGMNTEAFF TGTGCCAGCAGCAGGGGTATGAACACTGAAGCTTTCTTT
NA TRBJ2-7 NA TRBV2 CASSEDTNYEQYF TGTGCCAGCAGTGAGGACACAAATTACGAGCAGTACTTC
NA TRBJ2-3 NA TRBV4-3 CASSQALRSGGSTDTQYF TGCGCCAGCAGCCAAGCCCTAAGGAGTGGAGGGAGCACAGATACGCAGTATTTT
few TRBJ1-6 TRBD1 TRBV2 CASRDRANSPLHF TGTGCCAGCAGGGACAGGGCAAATTCACCCCTCCACTTT
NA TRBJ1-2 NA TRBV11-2 CASSSVREGYGYTF TGTGCCAGCAGCTCGGTCAGGGAGGGCTATGGCTACACCTTC
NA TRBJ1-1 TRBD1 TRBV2 CASSEEGRGRTEAFF TGTGCCAGCAGTGAAGAGGGCAGGGGGCGCACTGAAGCTTTCTTT
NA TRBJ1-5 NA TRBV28 CASNQGLQPQHF TGTGCCAGCAATCAGGGGTTACAGCCCCAGCATTTT
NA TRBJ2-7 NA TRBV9 CASSADSSRYEQYF TGTGCCAGCAGCGCAGACTCAAGTCGTTACGAGCAGTACTTC
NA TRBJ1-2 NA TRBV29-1 CSVEIAGGYTF TGCAGCGTTGAGATTGCCGGTGGCTACACCTTC
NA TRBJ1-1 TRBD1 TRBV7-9 CASSPPGQGYAKDTEAFF TGTGCCAGCAGCCCCCCGGGACAGGGGTATGCAAAAGACACTGAAGCTTTCTTT
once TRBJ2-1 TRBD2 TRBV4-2 CASSQLAVEQFF TGTGCCAGCAGCCAACTAGCGGTTGAGCAGTTCTTC